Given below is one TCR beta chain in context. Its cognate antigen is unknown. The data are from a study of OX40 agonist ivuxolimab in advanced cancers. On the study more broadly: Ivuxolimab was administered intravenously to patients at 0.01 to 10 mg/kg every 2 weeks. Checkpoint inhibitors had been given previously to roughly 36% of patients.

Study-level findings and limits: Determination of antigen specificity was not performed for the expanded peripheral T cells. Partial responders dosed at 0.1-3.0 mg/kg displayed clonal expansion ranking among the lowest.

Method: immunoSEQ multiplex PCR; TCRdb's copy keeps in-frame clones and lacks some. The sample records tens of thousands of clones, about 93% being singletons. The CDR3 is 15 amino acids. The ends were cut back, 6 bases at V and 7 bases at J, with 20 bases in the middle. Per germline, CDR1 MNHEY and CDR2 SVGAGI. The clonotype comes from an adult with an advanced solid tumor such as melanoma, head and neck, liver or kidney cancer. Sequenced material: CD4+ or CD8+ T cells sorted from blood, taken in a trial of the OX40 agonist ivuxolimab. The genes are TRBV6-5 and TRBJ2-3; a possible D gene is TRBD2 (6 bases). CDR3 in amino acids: CASSRLGLSSNTQYF. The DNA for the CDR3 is TGTGCCAGCAGCAGACTAGGTTTGAGCAGCAATACGCAGTATTTT.